Sequencing of this TCR beta chain was carried out in a study of shared clonotypes between healthy human individuals. The CDR3 consists of 16 residues. After removal of 0 bases from V and 7 bases from J, the junction contained 11 bases not matched to a gene. Per germline, CDR1 MGHRA and CDR2 YSYEKL. Naive CD8 populations comprised CD45RO-negative cells positively selected for CCR7, excluding terminally differentiated effector memory CD45RA+ cells. This table comes from immunoSEQ multiplex PCR, and its TCRdb copy is limited to in-frame clones, with some not included. Among hundreds of thousands of clones listed, 92% were seen once.

Sequencing was done on a sample of naive CD8+ T cells sorted from blood. The chain carries TRBV4-1 and TRBJ2-5; 7 nucleotides agree with TRBD2. The clonotype comes from a man under 40 in good health. In DNA, the CDR3 is TGCGCCAGCAGCCAAGAGAAGGGGCCAGGGAGGGGGACCCAGTACTTC. Its translation: CASSQEKGPGRGTQYF.